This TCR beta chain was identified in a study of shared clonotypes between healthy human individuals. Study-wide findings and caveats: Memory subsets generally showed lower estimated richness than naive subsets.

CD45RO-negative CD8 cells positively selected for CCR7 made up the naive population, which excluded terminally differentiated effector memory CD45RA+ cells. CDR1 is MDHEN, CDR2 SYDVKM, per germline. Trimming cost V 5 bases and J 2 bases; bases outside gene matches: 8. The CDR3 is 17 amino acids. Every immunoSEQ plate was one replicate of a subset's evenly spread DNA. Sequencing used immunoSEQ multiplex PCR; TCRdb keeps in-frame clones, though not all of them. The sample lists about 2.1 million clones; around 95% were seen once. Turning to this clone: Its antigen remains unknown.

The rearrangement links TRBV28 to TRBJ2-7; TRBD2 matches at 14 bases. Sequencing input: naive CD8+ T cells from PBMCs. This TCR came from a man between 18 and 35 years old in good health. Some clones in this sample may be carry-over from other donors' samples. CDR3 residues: CASSPPGLAGGAYEQYF. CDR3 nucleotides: TGTGCCAGCAGTCCCCCCGGACTAGCGGGAGGTGCCTACGAGCAGTACTTC. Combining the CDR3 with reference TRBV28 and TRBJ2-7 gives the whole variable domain DVKVTQSSRYLVKRTGEKVFLECVQDMDHENMFWYRQDPGLGLRLIYFSYDVKMKEKGDIPEGYSVSREKKERFSLILESASTNQTSMYLCASSPPGLAGGAYEQYFGPGTRLTVT.